This T cell receptor beta chain was recovered during a study of blood T cells in healthy people across ages. On the study more broadly: Every two T cells gave about one barcoded beta molecule via template switching. Findings of the study overall: Unsorted PBMCs blocked a conclusive comparison of naive and antigen-experienced cells.

Next came a second PCR, run for about 7 to 12 cycles, which used a sample-barcoded 5' primer along with a J-beta primer mix. TCRdb passed the 5' RACE reads through MiXCR, listing each CDR3 protein once. The sample holds about 1.4 million distinct CDR3 sequences, 45% to 70% seen once. This clonotype was seen repeatedly, ten times or more. The antigen is undetermined. At one end the junction does not follow the germline gene, possibly because of a read error. Germline V gene data show CDR1 as SGHRS and CDR2 as YFSETQ. The CDR3 has 15 amino acids. The chain is built from TRBV5-1 and TRBJ2-6; a possible D gene is TRBD1 (6 bases). This receptor was obtained from a man younger than 30 in good health. Input material: blood. The CDR3 region has the DNA TGTGCCAGCAGTTTACAGGGCTCTGGGGCCAACGTCCTGACTTTC. Its protein product is CASSLQGSGANVLTF.